Detailed here is one TCR beta chain. Assay: immunoSEQ multiplex PCR; the TCRdb copy retains only in-frame clones and omits some. Here the sample spans 90,000 to 100,000 clones, around 92% being singletons. The data are from a study of T cell changes during pregnancy in multiple sclerosis. The clonotype originates from a female donor in good health, enrolled as a control in a pregnancy study. This sample comprised peripheral blood, obtained after pregnancy.

Here the CDR3 reads CASSIRGLPNTGELFF. In DNA form, the CDR3 reads TGTGCCAGTAGTATTCGCGGGCTTCCGAACACCGGGGAGCTGTTTTTT. The rearrangement links TRBV19 to TRBJ2-2; weak D call: TRBD2 (5 bases). Germline V gene sequence: CDR1 LNHDA, CDR2 SQIVND (reference sequence). The CDR3 covers 16 residues. V lost 3 bases and J 0 bases, leaving 11 bases between the germline ends.